This passage covers 22 T cell receptor beta chains from one sample sequenced in a study of T cells after yellow fever vaccination. TCRdb recomputed calls from the 5' RACE reads with MiXCR, one row per CDR3 protein. The repertoire has roughly 310,000 distinct CDR3 sequences, more than 3% of them found once; the top ten carry 20% to 25%. The sample in question was PBMCs, obtained on the day of the yellow fever booster vaccination. The receptors were gathered from a man aged 18 to 35 who received the YFV17D yellow fever vaccine.

This clonotype has ten or more counts. V usage is TRBV6-2 or TRBV6-3 and J usage is TRBJ2-1; 7 nucleotides line up with TRBD2. Germline assignment: CDR1 MNHEY and CDR2 SVGEGT. The V and J ends lost 2 bases and 0 bases, in that order; junction bases with no gene match: 1. The CDR3 extends over 15 amino acids. CDR3 DNA: TGTGCCAGCAGTTACGCGGGGGACTCCTACAATGAGCAGTTCTTC. Its translation: CASSYAGDSYNEQFF.

The gene calls are TRBV4-2 and TRBJ2-5; D call uncertain. There are 13 residues in the CDR3. Trimming cost V 1 base and J 9 bases, with 12 bases left between them. Per the germline V gene, CDR1 is LGHNA and CDR2 is YNFKEQ. The CDR3 DNA follows: TGTGCCAGCAGCCAAGCCCCGGATGGGGCCCAGTACTTC. Translating it yields CASSQAPDGAQYF.

This clonotype has just a few counts. The chain is built from TRBV6-5 and TRBJ1-3; no clear D gene. The CDR3 spans 16 residues. The V end lost 2 bases, the J end lost 0 bases, and 11 bases lay between the germline ends. Per germline, CDR1 MNHEY and CDR2 SVGAGI. CDR3 sequence: CASSYDNPASGNTIYF. In DNA form, the CDR3 reads TGTGCCAGCAGTTACGATAACCCCGCCTCTGGAAACACCATATATTTT.

This clonotype was observed many times. Written as DNA, the CDR3 is TGTGCCAGCAGTTTCACTGCGGGGGGGCATACCACCGGGGAGCTGTTTTTT. Protein: CASSFTAGGHTTGELFF. The genes are TRBV6-5 and TRBJ2-2; 9 nucleotides align to TRBD2. The CDR3 is 17 residues long. In germline, CDR1 is MNHEY, CDR2 SVGAGI. V lost 4 bases to trimming and J lost 4 bases; unmatched junction nucleotides: 10.

This clonotype was recorded a few times. Here the CDR3 DNA reads TGTGCCAGACCCGGGAAACAAGAGACCCAGTACTTC. It is translated as CARPGKQETQYF. V gene TRBV6-5 combines with J gene TRBJ2-5; D is possibly TRBD2 (5 bases). CDR1 is MNHEY and CDR2 is SVGAGI in the germline V gene. CDR3 length equals 12 residues. Trimming pared 9 bases from V and 2 bases from J, leaving 10 bases between.

There are many counts of this clonotype. The chain links TRBV3-1 to TRBJ2-1; 10 bases fit TRBD2. Trimming cost V 1 base and J 7 bases; bases outside gene matches: 7. Germline CDR1 and CDR2: LGHDT and YNNKEL (reference sequence). This CDR3 spans 16 amino acids. CDR3 sequence: CASSQGFSGGRNEQFF. In DNA form, the CDR3 reads TGTGCCAGCAGCCAAGGGTTTAGCGGGGGGAGAAATGAGCAGTTCTTC.

This clonotype has ten or more counts. The rearrangement links TRBV6-2 or TRBV6-3 to TRBJ2-3; D unresolved. CDR3 length: 15 amino acids. V shed 6 bases and J shed 4 bases, with 17 bases lying between them. CDR1 is MNHEY and CDR2 is SVGEGT in the germline V gene. The CDR3 spells CASSPTFVAPDTQYF. CDR3 coding DNA: TGTGCCAGCAGCCCGACTTTCGTCGCCCCAGATACGCAGTATTTT.

This clonotype came up a few times. The chain couples TRBV4-2 to TRBJ1-5; 7 nucleotides agree with TRBD1. The CDR3 is 16 amino acids. Germline CDR1 is LGHNA and CDR2 is YNFKEQ. Trimming at V came to 5 bases and at J to 1 base, leaving 8 bases not matched to a gene. The CDR3 DNA reads TGTGCCAGCAGCTTCGACAGGGTGATGAGCAATCAGCCCCAGCATTTT. It codes for CASSFDRVMSNQPQHF.

The V call is TRBV5-1, the J call TRBJ2-5, with D hard to call. The CDR3 is 15 residues long. Germline CDR1 is SGHRS and CDR2 is YFSETQ. V was clipped by 4 bases and J by 1 base, with 14 bases between them. CDR3 protein: CASSLGITSQETQYF. CDR3 bases: TGCGCCAGCAGCCTGGGGATAACGAGCCAAGAGACCCAGTACTTC.

This clonotype was picked up one time. V is TRBV2 and J is TRBJ1-6; D perhaps matches TRBD1 (5 bases). Germline-derived CDR1 and CDR2 are SNHLY and FYNNEI. V lost 7 bases and J 0 bases, leaving 13 bases between the germline ends. The CDR3 has 16 residues. The CDR3 sequence is CASTPPGLSYNSPLHF. The DNA for the CDR3 is TGTGCCAGCACTCCTCCAGGGCTCTCCTATAATTCACCCCTCCACTTT. The whole variable domain, remainder taken from reference TRBV2 and TRBJ1-6, is EPEVTQTPSHQVTQMGQEVILRCVPISNHLYFYWYRQILGQKVEFLVSFYNNEISEKSEIFDDQFSVERPDGSNFTLKIRSTKLEDSAMYFCASTPPGLSYNSPLHFGNGTRLTVT.

This chain links TRBV13 with TRBJ2-7; the match to TRBD1 covers 9 bases. This CDR3 is 14 amino acids long. Germline trimming cut 5 bases from V and 4 bases from J; bases unmatched to any gene: 6. Germline CDR1 is PRHDT and CDR2 is FYEKMQ (reference sequence). CDR3 DNA sequence: TGTGCCAGCAGCGTACAGACAGGGGGGTACGAGCAGTACGTC. As protein: CASSVQTGGYEQYV.

This clonotype was observed at least ten times. This chain links TRBV12-3 or TRBV12-4 with TRBJ1-5, with 7 nucleotides matching TRBD1. V was pared by 3 bases and J by 4 bases, with 6 bases of the junction left unmatched. The length of the CDR3 is 15 residues. The CDR3 is CASSLGDSLNQPQHF. The DNA for the CDR3 is TGTGCCAGCAGTTTGGGGGACAGCCTTAATCAGCCCCAGCATTTT.

This clonotype was seen at least ten times. The chain carries TRBV5-1 and TRBJ1-2, with 8 bases lining up with TRBD1. The CDR3 length is 14 residues. Germline lookup yields CDR1 SGHRS and CDR2 YFSETQ. Trimming removed 0 bases from V and 4 bases from J; junction bases left unmatched: 2. In nucleotides, the CDR3 is TGCGCCAGCAGCTTGGATGGGACAGGCTATGGCTACACCTTC. This translates into CASSLDGTGYGYTF. The whole variable domain, filled in from reference TRBV5-1 and TRBJ1-2, reads KAGVTQTPRYLIKTRGQQVTLSCSPISGHRSVSWYQQTPGQGLQFLFEYFSETQRNKGNFPGRFSGRQFSNSRSEMNVSTLELGDSALYLCASSLDGTGYGYTFGSGTRLTVV.

The genes are TRBV28 and TRBJ1-2; D unresolved. The CDR3 covers 15 residues. The V and J ends lost 5 bases and 4 bases respectively, with 17 bases between them. Germline V CDR1 and CDR2: MDHEN, SYDVKM. The CDR3 DNA is TGTGCCAGCAGTCCTCATGATACAGATTCCTATGGCTACACCTTC. As protein: CASSPHDTDSYGYTF.

This clonotype was observed many times. This sequence joins TRBV4-1 and TRBJ2-7; 14 positions match TRBD2. Unmatched junction bases numbered 6, after V lost 6 bases and J lost 5 bases. The germline V gene has CDR1 MGHRA and CDR2 YSYEKL. This CDR3 region has 15 residues. CDR3 region: CASRPGLAGVHEQYF. The CDR3, as DNA: TGCGCCAGCAGGCCGGGACTAGCGGGGGTACACGAGCAGTACTTC.

This clonotype has only a few counts. V usage is TRBV15 and J usage is TRBJ2-5; 7 bases agree with TRBD1. Per the germline V gene, CDR1 is LNHNV and CDR2 is YYDKDF (reference sequence). This CDR3 has 14 amino acids. The ends lost 2 bases at V and 5 bases at J; junction bases unmatched: 5. The CDR3 DNA reads TGTGCCACCAGCAGACTTACAGGGGCCGAGACCCAGTACTTC. Encoded protein: CATSRLTGAETQYF.

The rearrangement links TRBV18 to TRBJ1-2; TRBD1 aligns across 8 bases. This CDR3 spans 14 amino acids. Germline V lookup: CDR1 KGHSH, CDR2 LQKENI. V was clipped by 2 bases and J by 4 bases; unmatched bases: 3. The CDR3 DNA sequence: TGTGCCAGCTCACCAGGGACAGGCTCCTATGGCTACACCTTC. Protein sequence: CASSPGTGSYGYTF.

The chain links TRBV7-9 to TRBJ1-2; possible D gene TRBD1, 6 bases. V was shortened by 5 bases and J by 6 bases, with 13 bases between the two germline ends. Germline V CDR1 and CDR2: SEHNR, FQNEAQ (reference sequence). The CDR3 consists of 13 residues. The CDR3 DNA reads as TGTGCCAGCAGCAGACAGGACTATAATGGCTACACCTTC. Protein product: CASSRQDYNGYTF. The full variable domain, in which reference TRBV7-9 and TRBJ1-2 provide the parts outside the CDR3, is DTGVSQNPRHKITKRGQNVTFRCDPISEHNRLYWYRQTLGQGPEFLTYFQNEAQLEKSRLLSDRFSAERPKGSFSTLEIQRTEQGDSAMYLCASSRQDYNGYTFGSGTRLTVV.

This clonotype appeared many times. The chain carries TRBV10-3 and TRBJ2-3; 10 positions agree with TRBD2. Per the germline V gene, CDR1 is ENHRY and CDR2 is SYGVKD. The CDR3 is 17 residues long. The ends lost 6 bases at V and 0 bases at J; junction bases unmatched: 9. This CDR3 reads CAISEGLAYTSTDTQYF. As DNA, the CDR3 is TGTGCCATCAGCGAGGGACTAGCGTATACGAGCACAGATACGCAGTATTTT.

The chain couples TRBV21-1 to TRBJ2-4; TRBD1 reflects the table's D call only, with no check against the DNA. TRBV21-1 is described as a pseudogene. This CDR3 contains 18 residues. In DNA, the CDR3 is TGTGCCAGCAGCAAAGAGTTTGGCAGGGGCGAAGCCAAAAACATTCAGTACTTC. Amino acid sequence: CASSKEFGRGEAKNIQYF.

This clonotype showed up many times. CDR3 sequence: CAISAESGQNTGELFF. The CDR3 nucleotides read TGTGCCATCAGCGCGGAATCGGGACAGAACACCGGGGAGCTGTTTTTT. This chain links TRBV10-3 with TRBJ2-2, with D perhaps TRBD1 (6 bases). CDR1 is ENHRY, CDR2 SYGVKD, per germline. The CDR3 runs 16 residues. The ends were cut back, 6 bases at V and 1 base at J, with 15 bases in the middle.

The gene calls are TRBV10-3 and TRBJ1-6; D is uncertain. Trimming removed 0 bases at V and 11 bases at J, with 14 bases between. This CDR3 spans 15 amino acids. From germline, CDR1 is ENHRY and CDR2 SYGVKD. In nucleotides, the CDR3 is TGTGCCATCAGTGAGTCGAGTGGGGTCGCAGCACCCCTCCACTTT. Translated, it gives CAISESSGVAAPLHF.